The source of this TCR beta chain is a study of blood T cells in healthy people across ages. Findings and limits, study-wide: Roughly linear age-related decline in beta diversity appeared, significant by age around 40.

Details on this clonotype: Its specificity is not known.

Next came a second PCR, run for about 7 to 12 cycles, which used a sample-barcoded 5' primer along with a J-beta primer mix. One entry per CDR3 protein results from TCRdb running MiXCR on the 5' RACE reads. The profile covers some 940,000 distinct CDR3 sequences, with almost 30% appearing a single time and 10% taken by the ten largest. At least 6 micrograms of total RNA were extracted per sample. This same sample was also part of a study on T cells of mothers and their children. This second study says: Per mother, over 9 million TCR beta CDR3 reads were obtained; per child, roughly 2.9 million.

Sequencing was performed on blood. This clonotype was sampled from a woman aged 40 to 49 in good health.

The CDR3 bases are TGTGCCAGCAGCATCCACAGGTCCACCTATGGCTACACCTTC. It specifies CASSIHRSTYGYTF. This chain links TRBV7-9 with TRBJ1-2; TRBD1 might be the D (5 bases). The V gene's germline CDR1 is SEHNR and CDR2 FQNEAQ (reference sequence). The CDR3 is 14 amino acids. The ends were cut back, 5 bases at V and 4 bases at J, with 14 bases in the middle.